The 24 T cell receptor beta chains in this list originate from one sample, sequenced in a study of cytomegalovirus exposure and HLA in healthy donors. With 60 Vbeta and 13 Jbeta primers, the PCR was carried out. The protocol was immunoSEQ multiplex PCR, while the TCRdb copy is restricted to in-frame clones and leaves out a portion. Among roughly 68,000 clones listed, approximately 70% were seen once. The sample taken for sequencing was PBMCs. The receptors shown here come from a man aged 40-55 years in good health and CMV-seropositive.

CDR3 residues: CASSYPANTGELFF. The CDR3 DNA reads as TGTGCCAGCAGTTACCCCGCGAACACCGGGGAGCTGTTTTTT. V gene TRBV6-6 combines with J gene TRBJ2-2; D not certain. Germline values: CDR1 MNHNY, CDR2 SVGAGI (reference sequence). The CDR3 has 14 amino acids. The V end lost 2 bases, the J end lost 0 bases, and 4 bases lay between the germline ends.

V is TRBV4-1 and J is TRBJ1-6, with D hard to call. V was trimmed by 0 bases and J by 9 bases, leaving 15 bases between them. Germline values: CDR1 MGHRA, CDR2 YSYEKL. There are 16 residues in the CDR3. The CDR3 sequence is CASSQDGRQASSPLHF. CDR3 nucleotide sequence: TGCGCCAGCAGCCAAGATGGCCGACAAGCAAGTTCACCCCTCCACTTT.

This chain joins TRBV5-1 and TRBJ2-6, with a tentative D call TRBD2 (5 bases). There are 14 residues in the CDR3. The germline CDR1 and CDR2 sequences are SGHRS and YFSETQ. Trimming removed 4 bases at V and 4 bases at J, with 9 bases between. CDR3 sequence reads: CASSAGPGANVLTF. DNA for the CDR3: TGCGCCAGCAGCGCGGGTCCCGGGGCCAACGTCCTGACTTTC.

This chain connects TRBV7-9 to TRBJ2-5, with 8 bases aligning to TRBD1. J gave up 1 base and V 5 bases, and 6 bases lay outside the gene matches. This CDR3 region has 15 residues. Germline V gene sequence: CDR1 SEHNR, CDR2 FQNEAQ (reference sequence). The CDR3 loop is CASSPGGSGQETQYF. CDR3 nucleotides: TGTGCCAGCAGCCCAGGGGGCTCCGGCCAAGAGACCCAGTACTTC.

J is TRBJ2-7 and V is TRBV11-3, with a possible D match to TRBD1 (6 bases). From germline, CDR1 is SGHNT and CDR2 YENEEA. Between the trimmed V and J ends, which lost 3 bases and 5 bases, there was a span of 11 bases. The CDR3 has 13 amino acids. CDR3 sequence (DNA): TGTGCCAGCAGCTTGGGACACGTCAACGAGCAGTACTTC. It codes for CASSLGHVNEQYF.

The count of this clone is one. CDR3: CASSLVHAGGTQYF. Written as DNA, the CDR3 is TGTGCCAGCAGCTTGGTACACGCAGGTGGAACGCAGTATTTT. The chain recombines TRBV5-5 with TRBJ2-3; no firm D call. Per the germline V gene, CDR1 is SGHKS and CDR2 is YYEKEE (reference sequence). Trimming cost V 0 bases and J 9 bases, with 14 bases left between them. The CDR3 spans 14 residues. The full variable domain, its missing parts supplied by reference TRBV5-5 and TRBJ2-3, is DAGVTQSPTHLIKTRGQQVTLRCSPISGHKSVSWYQQVLGQGPQFIFQYYEKEERGRGNFPDRFSARQFPNYSSELNVNALLLGDSALYLCASSLVHAGGTQYFGPGTRLTVL.

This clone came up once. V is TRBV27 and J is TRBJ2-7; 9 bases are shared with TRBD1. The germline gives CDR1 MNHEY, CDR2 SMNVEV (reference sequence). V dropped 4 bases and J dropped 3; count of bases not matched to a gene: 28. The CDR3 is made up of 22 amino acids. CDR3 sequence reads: CASSSHYRLTGGTLLQVYEQYF. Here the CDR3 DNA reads TGTGCCAGCAGTTCTCACTACCGGTTGACAGGGGGTACCTTGTTGCAGGTCTACGAGCAGTACTTC.

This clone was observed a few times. The CDR3 loop is CASSDQVGTEAFF. CDR3 coding DNA: TGTGCCAGCAGTGATCAGGTGGGCACTGAAGCTTTCTTT. The V gene is TRBV6-1, the J gene TRBJ1-1; the D is unclear. The CDR3 covers 13 residues. Germline CDR1 is MNHNS and CDR2 is SASEGT. Trimming shortened V by 3 bases and J by 4 bases, and 9 bases separated the two germline ends.

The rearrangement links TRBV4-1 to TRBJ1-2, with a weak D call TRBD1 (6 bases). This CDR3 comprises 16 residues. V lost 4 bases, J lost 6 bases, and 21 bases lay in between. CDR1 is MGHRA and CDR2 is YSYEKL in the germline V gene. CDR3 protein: CASSPNFRAGADGYTF. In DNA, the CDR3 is TGCGCCAGCAGCCCCAACTTCCGGGCAGGGGCGGATGGCTACACCTTC.

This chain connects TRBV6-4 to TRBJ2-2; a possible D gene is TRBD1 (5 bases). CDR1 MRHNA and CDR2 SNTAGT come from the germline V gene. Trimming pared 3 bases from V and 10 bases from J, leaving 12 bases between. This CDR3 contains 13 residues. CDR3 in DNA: TGTGCCAGCAGTGAAATTGTAGGGGAGGAGCTGTTTTTT. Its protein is CASSEIVGEELFF.

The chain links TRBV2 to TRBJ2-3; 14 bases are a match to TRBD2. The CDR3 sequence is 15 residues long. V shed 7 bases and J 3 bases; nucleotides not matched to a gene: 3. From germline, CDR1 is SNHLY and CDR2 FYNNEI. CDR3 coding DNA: TGTGCCAGCAAGCGGACTAGCGGGGGGACAGATACGCAGTATTTT. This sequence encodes CASKRTSGGTDTQYF. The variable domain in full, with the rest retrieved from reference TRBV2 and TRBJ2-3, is EPEVTQTPSHQVTQMGQEVILRCVPISNHLYFYWYRQILGQKVEFLVSFYNNEISEKSEIFDDQFSVERPDGSNFTLKIRSTKLEDSAMYFCASKRTSGGTDTQYFGPGTRLTVL.

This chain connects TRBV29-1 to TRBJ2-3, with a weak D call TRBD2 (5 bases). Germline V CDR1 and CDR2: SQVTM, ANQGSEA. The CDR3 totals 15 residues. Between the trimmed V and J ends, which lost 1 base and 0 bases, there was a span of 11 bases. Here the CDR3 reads CSVEGRVNSTDTQYF. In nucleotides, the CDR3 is TGCAGCGTTGAAGGGCGGGTAAATAGCACAGATACGCAGTATTTT.

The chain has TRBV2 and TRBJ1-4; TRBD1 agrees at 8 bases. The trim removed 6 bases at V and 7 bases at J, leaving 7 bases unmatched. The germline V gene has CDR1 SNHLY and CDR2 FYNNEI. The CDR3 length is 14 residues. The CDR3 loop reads CASREDRVREKLFF. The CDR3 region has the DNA TGTGCCAGCAGGGAGGACAGGGTCCGTGAAAAACTGTTTTTT.

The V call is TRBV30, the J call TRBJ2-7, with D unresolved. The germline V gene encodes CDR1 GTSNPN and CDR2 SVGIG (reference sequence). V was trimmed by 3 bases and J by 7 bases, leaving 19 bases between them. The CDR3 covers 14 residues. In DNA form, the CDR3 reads TGTGCCTGGAGGACCAAGGCAGGCCGTGGGGAGCAGTACTTC. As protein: CAWRTKAGRGEQYF.

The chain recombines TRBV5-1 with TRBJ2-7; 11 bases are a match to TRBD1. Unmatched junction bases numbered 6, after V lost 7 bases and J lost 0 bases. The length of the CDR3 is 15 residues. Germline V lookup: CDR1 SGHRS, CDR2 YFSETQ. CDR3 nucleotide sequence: TGCGCCAGCGACGCCGGGACAGGGGGCTCCTACGAGCAGTACTTC. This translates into CASDAGTGGSYEQYF.

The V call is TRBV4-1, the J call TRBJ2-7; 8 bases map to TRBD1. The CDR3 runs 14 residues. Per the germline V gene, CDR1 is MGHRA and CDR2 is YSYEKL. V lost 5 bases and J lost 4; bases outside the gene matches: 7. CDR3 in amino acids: CASSSGTGSYEQYF. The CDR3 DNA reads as TGCGCCAGCAGCTCCGGGACAGGCTCTTACGAGCAGTACTTC.

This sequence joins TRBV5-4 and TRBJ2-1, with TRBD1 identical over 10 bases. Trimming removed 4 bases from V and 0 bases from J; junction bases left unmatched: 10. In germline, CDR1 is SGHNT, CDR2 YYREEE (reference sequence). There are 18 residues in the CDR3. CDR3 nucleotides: TGTGCCAGCAGCGGCGGGACAGGGGTCATAGGCTCCTACAATGAGCAGTTCTTC. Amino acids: CASSGGTGVIGSYNEQFF.

The CDR3 sequence: CASSLGIRDRVLYGYTF. CDR3 nucleotides: TGCGCCAGCAGCTTAGGGATCCGGGACAGGGTTCTCTATGGCTACACCTTC. The rearrangement links TRBV5-1 to TRBJ1-2; 9 bases map to TRBD1. Germline V gene data show CDR1 as SGHRS and CDR2 as YFSETQ. Trimming took 2 bases from V and 4 from J; bases not matched to a gene: 12. The CDR3 runs to 17 residues.

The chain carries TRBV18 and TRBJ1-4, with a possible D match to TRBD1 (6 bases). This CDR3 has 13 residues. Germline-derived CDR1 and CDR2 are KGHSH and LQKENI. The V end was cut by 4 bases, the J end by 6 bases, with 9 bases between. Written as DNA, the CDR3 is TGTGCCAGCTCACTCCACAGGGATGAAAAACTGTTTTTT. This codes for CASSLHRDEKLFF.

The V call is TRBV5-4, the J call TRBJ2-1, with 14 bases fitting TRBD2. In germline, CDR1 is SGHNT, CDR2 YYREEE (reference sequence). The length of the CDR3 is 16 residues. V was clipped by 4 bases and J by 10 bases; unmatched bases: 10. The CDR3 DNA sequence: TGTGCCAGCAGCGATCAGACTAGCGGGGGGGTGAGGGAGCAGTTCTTC. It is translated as CASSDQTSGGVREQFF.

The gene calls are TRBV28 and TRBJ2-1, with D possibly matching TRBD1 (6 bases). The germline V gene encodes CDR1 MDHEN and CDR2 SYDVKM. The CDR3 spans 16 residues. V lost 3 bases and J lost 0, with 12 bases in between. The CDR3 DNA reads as TGTGCCAGCAGTTTCATTGGGGGCGGCTCCTACAATGAGCAGTTCTTC. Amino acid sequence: CASSFIGGGSYNEQFF.

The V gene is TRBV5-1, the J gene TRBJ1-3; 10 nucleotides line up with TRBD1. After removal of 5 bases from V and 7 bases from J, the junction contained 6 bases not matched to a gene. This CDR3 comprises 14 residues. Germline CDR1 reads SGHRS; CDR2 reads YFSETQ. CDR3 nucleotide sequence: TGCGCCAGCAGTAATGGACAGGGGGTGAACACCATATATTTT. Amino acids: CASSNGQGVNTIYF.

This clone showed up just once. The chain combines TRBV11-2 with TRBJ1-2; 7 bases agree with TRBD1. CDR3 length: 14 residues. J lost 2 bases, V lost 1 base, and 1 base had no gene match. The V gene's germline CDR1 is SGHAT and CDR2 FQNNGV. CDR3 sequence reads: CASSLAGGNYGYTF. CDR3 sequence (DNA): TGTGCCAGCAGCTTAGCAGGGGGAAACTATGGCTACACCTTC.

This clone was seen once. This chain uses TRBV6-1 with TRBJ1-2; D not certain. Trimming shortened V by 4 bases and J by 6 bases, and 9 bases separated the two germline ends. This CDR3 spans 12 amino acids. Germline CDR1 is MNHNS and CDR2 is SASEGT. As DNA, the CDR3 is TGTGCCAGCAGTGCACTAGCGGATGGCTACACCTTC. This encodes CASSALADGYTF.